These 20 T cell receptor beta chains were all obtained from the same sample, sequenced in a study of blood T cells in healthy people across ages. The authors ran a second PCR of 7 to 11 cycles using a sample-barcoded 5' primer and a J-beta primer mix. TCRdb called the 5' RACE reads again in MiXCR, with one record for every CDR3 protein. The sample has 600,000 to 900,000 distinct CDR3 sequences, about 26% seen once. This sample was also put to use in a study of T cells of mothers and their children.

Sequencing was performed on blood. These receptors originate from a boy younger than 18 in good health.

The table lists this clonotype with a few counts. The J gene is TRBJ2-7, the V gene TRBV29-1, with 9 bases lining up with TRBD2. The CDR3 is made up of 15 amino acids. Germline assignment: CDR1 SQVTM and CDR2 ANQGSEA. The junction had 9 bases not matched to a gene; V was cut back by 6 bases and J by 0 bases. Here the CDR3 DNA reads TGCAGCGTCCCTCTGACTAGCGGCGTCTCCTACGAGCAGTACTTC. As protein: CSVPLTSGVSYEQYF.

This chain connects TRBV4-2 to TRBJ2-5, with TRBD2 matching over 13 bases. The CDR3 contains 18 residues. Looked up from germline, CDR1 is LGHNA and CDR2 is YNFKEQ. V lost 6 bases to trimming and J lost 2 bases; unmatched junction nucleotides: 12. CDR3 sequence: CASRQNPGTSGVQETQYF. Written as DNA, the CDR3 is TGTGCCAGCAGACAGAATCCCGGGACTAGCGGGGTACAAGAGACCCAGTACTTC.

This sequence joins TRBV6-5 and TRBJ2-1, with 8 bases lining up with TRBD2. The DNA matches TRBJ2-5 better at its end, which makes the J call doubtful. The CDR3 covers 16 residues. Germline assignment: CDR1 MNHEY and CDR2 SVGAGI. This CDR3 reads CASSYAPSGLQETQYF. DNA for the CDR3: TGTGCCAGCAGTTACGCACCTAGCGGGTTACAAGAGACCCAGTACTTC.

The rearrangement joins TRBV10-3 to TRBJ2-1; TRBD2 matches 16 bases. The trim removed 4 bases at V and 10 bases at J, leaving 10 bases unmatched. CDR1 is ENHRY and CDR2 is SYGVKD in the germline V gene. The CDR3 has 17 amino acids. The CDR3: CAISATGLAGGNREQFF. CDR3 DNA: TGTGCCATCAGTGCCACGGGACTAGCGGGGGGGAACAGGGAGCAGTTCTTC.

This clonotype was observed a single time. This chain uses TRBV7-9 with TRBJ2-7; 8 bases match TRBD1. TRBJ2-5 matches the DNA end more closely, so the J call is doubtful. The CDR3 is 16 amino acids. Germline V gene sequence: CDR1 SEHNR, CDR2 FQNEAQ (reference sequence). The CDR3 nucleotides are TGTGCCAGCAGCCGGATGGACAGGGTATTTCGGGAGACCCAGTACTTC. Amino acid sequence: CASSRMDRVFRETQYF.

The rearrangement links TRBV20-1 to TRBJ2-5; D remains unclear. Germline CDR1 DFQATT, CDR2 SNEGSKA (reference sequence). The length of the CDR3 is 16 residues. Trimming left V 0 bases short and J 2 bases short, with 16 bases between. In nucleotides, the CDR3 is TGCAGTGCTAGAGATCGTATAGGGCGGAGACAAGAGACCCAGTACTTC. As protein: CSARDRIGRRQETQYF.

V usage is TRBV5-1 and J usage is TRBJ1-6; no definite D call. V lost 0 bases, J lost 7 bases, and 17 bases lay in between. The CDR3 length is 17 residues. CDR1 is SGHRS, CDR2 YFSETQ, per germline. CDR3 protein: CASSLVTRGRINSPLHF. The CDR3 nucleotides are TGCGCCAGCAGCTTGGTGACACGAGGACGAATCAATTCACCCCTCCACTTT.

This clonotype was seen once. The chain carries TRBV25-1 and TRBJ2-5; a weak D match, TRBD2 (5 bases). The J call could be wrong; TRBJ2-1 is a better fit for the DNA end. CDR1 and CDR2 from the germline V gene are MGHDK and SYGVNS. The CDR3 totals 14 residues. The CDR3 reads CASSEGRPRREQFF. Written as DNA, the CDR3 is TGTGCCAGCAGTGAAGGGCGGCCTAGGAGGGAGCAGTTCTTC.

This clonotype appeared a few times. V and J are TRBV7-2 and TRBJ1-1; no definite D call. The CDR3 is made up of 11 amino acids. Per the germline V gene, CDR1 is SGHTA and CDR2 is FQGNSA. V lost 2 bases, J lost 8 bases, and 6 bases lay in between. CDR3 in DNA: TGTGCCAGCAGCTTAAGTCTCGAAGCTTTCTTT. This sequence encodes CASSLSLEAFF.

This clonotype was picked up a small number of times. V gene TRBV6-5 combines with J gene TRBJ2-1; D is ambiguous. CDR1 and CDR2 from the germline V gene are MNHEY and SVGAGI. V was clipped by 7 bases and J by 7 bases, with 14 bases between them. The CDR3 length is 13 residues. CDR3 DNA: TGTGCCAGCACCGACGTGGGGTTGAATGAGCAGTTCTTC. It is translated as CASTDVGLNEQFF.

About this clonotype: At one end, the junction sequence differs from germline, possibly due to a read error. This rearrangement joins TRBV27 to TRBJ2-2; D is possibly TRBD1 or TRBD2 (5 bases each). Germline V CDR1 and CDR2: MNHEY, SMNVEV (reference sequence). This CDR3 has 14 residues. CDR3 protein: CASSFKGPTWELFF. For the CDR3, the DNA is TGTGCCAGCAGTTTTAAGGGACCCACCTGGGAGCTGTTTTTT.

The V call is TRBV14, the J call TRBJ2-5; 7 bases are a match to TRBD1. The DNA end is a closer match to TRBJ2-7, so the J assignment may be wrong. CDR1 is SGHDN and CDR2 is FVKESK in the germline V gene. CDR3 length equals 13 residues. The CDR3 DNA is TGTGCCAGCAGCCAAAACGACAGGGACGAGCAGTACTTC. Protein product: CASSQNDRDEQYF.

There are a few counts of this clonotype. CDR3 in DNA: TGTGCCAGCAGCCCCCGGGTAGTCAATGAGCAGTTCTTC. Protein sequence: CASSPRVVNEQFF. The gene calls are TRBV5-5 and TRBJ2-1, with D uncertain. The CDR3 is 13 amino acids. Germline CDR1 and CDR2: SGHKS and YYEKEE (reference sequence). V lost 4 bases to trimming and J lost 6 bases, with 11 bases between them.

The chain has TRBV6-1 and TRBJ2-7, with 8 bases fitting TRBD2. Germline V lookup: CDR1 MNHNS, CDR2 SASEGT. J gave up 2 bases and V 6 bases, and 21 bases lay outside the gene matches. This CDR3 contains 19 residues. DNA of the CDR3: TGTGCCAGCAGCCCAGGACTAGCTCCGGGGATAGGTGGTGCCTACGAGCAGTACTTC. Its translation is CASSPGLAPGIGGAYEQYF.

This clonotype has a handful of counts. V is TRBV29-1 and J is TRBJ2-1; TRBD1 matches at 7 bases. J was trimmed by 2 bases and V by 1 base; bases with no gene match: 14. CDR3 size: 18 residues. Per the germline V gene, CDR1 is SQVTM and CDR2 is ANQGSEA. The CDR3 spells CSVEVRPNSRGTYNEQFF. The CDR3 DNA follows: TGCAGCGTTGAAGTCCGCCCCAATAGCAGGGGGACCTACAATGAGCAGTTCTTC.

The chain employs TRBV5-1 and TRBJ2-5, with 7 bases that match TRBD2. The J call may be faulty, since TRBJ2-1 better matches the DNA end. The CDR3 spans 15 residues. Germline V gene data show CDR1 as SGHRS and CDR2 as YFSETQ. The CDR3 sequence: CASSPRGGGDGEQFF. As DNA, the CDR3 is TGCGCCAGCAGCCCGAGAGGTGGGGGGGATGGTGAGCAGTTCTTC.

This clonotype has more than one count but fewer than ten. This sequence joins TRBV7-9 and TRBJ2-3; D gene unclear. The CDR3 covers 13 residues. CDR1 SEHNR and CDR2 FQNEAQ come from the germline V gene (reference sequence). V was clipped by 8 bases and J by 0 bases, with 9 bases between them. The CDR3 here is CASSALSTDTQYF. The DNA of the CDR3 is TGTGCCAGCTCCGCCTTGAGCACAGATACGCAGTATTTT.

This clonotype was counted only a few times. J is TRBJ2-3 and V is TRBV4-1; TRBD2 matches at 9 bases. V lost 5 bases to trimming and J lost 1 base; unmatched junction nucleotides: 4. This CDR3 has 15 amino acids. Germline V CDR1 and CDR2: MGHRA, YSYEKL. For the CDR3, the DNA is TGCGCCAGCAGCAACTTAGCGGGGGGCACAGATACGCAGTATTTT. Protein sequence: CASSNLAGGTDTQYF.

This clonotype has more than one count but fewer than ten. This chain's CDR3 is CAMRGRSGYTF. As DNA, the CDR3 is TGTGCCATGAGGGGTCGGTCCGGCTACACCTTC. The genes are TRBV10-3 and TRBJ1-2, with D tentatively TRBD1 (5 bases). CDR3 length: 11 amino acids. CDR1 is ENHRY and CDR2 is SYGVKD in the germline V gene. The V end was cut by 9 bases, the J end by 8 bases, with 13 bases between.

The CDR3 is CASSLVLEDEQYF. CDR3 bases: TGTGCCAGCAGCTTGGTCCTCGAGGATGAGCAGTACTTC. The chain employs TRBV7-8 and TRBJ2-5; D is undetermined. Per the germline V gene, CDR1 is SGHVS and CDR2 is FQNEAQ. The CDR3 has 13 residues. The V end was cut by 3 bases, the J end by 11 bases, with 16 bases between.